The 20 T cell receptor beta chains below come from one sample, sequenced in a study of tumor and adjacent non-tumor tissue in lung cancer. Three rounds of nested PCR, following a modified ARM-PCR protocol, produced the TCRbeta library. Each CDR3 protein gets one entry after TCRdb re-called the multiplex PCR reads with MiXCR. The sample has about 100,000 distinct CDR3 sequences, over 55% seen once; the top ten hold roughly 20%. The template was RNA from unsorted bulk tissue. More than 3 cm separated this lung sample from the edge of the tumor. The specimen sequenced was distant non-tumor lung tissue. All receptors come from a man aged 25 to 40 with non-small cell lung cancer.

On this clonotype itself: A much larger clone lies one base from this, so it may be a read error. The chain recombines TRBV5-4 with TRBJ1-3; D uncertain. CDR3 length: 16 amino acids. The V gene's germline CDR1 is SGHNT and CDR2 YYREEE (reference sequence). The CDR3: CVSSLDEGSYGNTIYF. CDR3 DNA: TGTGTCAGCAGCTTGGATGAGGGTTCATATGGAAACACCATATATTTT.

Ten or more counts support this clonotype. The chain combines TRBV11-2 with TRBJ1-2; D ambiguous. The germline V and J ends were trimmed by 5 bases and 4 bases, with 11 bases remaining between them. Germline V gene lookup returns CDR1 SGHAT and CDR2 FQNNGV. This CDR3 is built from 13 residues. CDR3 sequence: CASSSADGYGYTF. Written as DNA, the CDR3 is TGTGCCAGCAGCAGTGCCGACGGCTATGGCTACACCTTC.

Comment on this clonotype: A much bigger clone sits one base away, suggesting this may be a read error. As the CDR3 is not closed by the conserved phenylalanine or tryptophan, this likely results from a read error. The chain joins TRBV11-2 to TRBJ2-1; D assignment may be TRBD1 or TRBD2 (5 bases each). The CDR3 consists of 15 residues. Germline CDR1 SGHAT, CDR2 FQNNGV. V was clipped by 5 bases and J by 2 bases, with 13 bases between them. CDR3 loop: CASSLRDGAYNEQFL. CDR3 nucleotide sequence: TGTGCCAGCAGCCTCCGGGACGGGGCCTACAATGAGCAGTTCCTC.

The chain couples TRBV11-2 to TRBJ2-2; no reliable D call. This CDR3 has 13 residues. CDR1 SGHAT and CDR2 FQNNGV come from the germline V gene. V was trimmed by 5 bases and J by 2 bases, leaving 6 bases between them. In DNA, the CDR3 is TGTGCCAGCAGCAAAAGTAACACCGGGGAGCTGTTTTTT. It specifies CASSKSNTGELFF.

For this clonotype: The junction shows a germline mismatch at one end, possibly a read error. The genes are TRBV6-5 and TRBJ2-7; D perhaps matches TRBD1 (5 bases). Germline assignment: CDR1 MNHEY and CDR2 SVGAGI. This CDR3 comprises 15 residues. DNA for the CDR3: TGTGCCACCAGTTACTCCATGACAGATTCCTACGAGCAGTACTTC. Translating gives CATSYSMTDSYEQYF.

The CDR3 DNA reads TGTGCCAGCAGCCAAGTACAGGCCGGGGAGCTGTTTTTT. This gives the protein CASSQVQAGELFF. The chain employs TRBV14 and TRBJ2-2; weak D call: TRBD1 (5 bases). Germline V lookup: CDR1 SGHDN, CDR2 FVKESK. V gave up 1 base and J gave up 6 bases, with 6 bases separating them. The CDR3 extends over 13 amino acids.

This clonotype was seen at least ten times. The CDR3 protein is CSAGNTRYGYTF. In DNA form, the CDR3 reads TGCAGTGCTGGCAACACACGCTATGGCTACACCTTC. This sequence joins TRBV20-1 and TRBJ1-2, with D unclear. Germline CDR1 DFQATT, CDR2 SNEGSKA (reference sequence). The CDR3 sequence is 12 residues long. V lost 5 bases, J lost 4 bases, and 11 bases lay in between.

The chain uses TRBV4-2 and TRBJ2-7, with D unclear. The CDR3 length is 15 residues. Germline lookup yields CDR1 LGHNA and CDR2 YNFKEQ. V shed 9 bases and J shed 0 bases, with 18 bases lying between them. The CDR3 loop reads CASNQDLTDSYEQYF. CDR3 in DNA: TGTGCCAGTAACCAAGATCTAACCGACTCCTACGAGCAGTACTTC.

Concerning this clonotype: Given a much more abundant clone one base away, this may be a read error. This chain links TRBV12-3 or TRBV12-4 with TRBJ2-3; D may correspond to TRBD1 or TRBD2 (5 bases each). Deletions cut 10 bases from V and 3 bases from J, with 20 bases between. The CDR3 has 15 amino acids. CDR3 in DNA: TGTGCCACAGACCGAGGGACGGTGGGTACAGATACGCAGTATTTT. Translation gives CATDRGTVGTDTQYF.

A remark on this clonotype: This likely comes from a read error, as the CDR3 has no conserved phenylalanine or tryptophan at its end. This chain joins TRBV20-1 and TRBJ1-1; weak D call: TRBD1 (5 bases). From germline, CDR1 is DFQATT and CDR2 SNEGSKA (reference sequence). The CDR3 totals 11 residues. The V and J ends lost 6 bases and 8 bases respectively, with 13 bases between them. As DNA, the CDR3 is TGCAGTGCCCCTGACGGGGACGAAGCTTTCTCT. Its protein is CSAPDGDEAFS.

This clonotype was detected ten times or more. The chain couples TRBV6-5 to TRBJ2-7; a possible D gene is TRBD1 (6 bases). The CDR3 contains 16 residues. Trimming left V 2 bases short and J 7 bases short, with 21 bases between. Germline V lookup: CDR1 MNHEY, CDR2 SVGAGI. The CDR3 nucleotides read TGTGCCAGCAGTTACCCAAAATTAGGGGGATCTAAGGAGCAGTACTTC. Protein sequence: CASSYPKLGGSKEQYF.

This clonotype was observed many times. The chain is built from TRBV7-8 and TRBJ1-1; 8 nucleotides line up with TRBD1. This CDR3 is 16 amino acids long. Per the germline V gene, CDR1 is SGHVS and CDR2 is FQNEAQ. V gave up 1 base and J gave up 5 bases; unmatched junction bases: 9. CDR3 region: CASSLVGAGGITEAFF. The CDR3 coding sequence is TGTGCCAGCAGCTTAGTTGGTGCAGGGGGCATAACTGAAGCTTTCTTT.

This clonotype was seen many times. The chain carries TRBV20-1 and TRBJ2-7; 15 bases are shared with TRBD2. Germline CDR1 is DFQATT and CDR2 is SNEGSKA (reference sequence). The junction had 14 bases not matched to a gene; V was cut back by 5 bases and J by 0 bases. This CDR3 is built from 19 residues. Here the CDR3 reads CSAVRPGLAGGSVSYEQYF. Written as DNA, the CDR3 is TGCAGTGCTGTGAGACCGGGACTAGCGGGAGGCTCCGTCTCCTACGAGCAGTACTTC.

This clonotype showed up just a few times. A much bigger clone sits one base away, suggesting this may be a read error. The chain recombines TRBV14 with TRBJ2-3; D is tentatively TRBD1 or TRBD2 (5 bases each). Germline V gives CDR1 SGHDN, CDR2 FVKESK. V was clipped by 1 base and J by 8 bases, with 16 bases between them. The CDR3 spans 15 residues. CDR3 bases: TGTGCCAGCAGCCAAGCTGGGACGGGCATGGGTACGCAGTATTTT. Translation: CASSQAGTGMGTQYF. Filled out from reference TRBV14 and TRBJ2-3, the complete variable domain reads EAGVTQFPSHSVIEKGQTVTLRCDPISGHDNLYWYRRVMGKEIKFLLHFVKESKQDESGMPNNRFLAERTGGTYSTLKVQPAELEDSGVYFCASSQAGTGMGTQYFGPGTRLTVL.

Concerning this clonotype itself: A read error may produce the germline difference seen at one junction end. The rearrangement links TRBV5-6 to TRBJ2-7; possible D gene TRBD2, 6 bases. Germline V CDR1 and CDR2: SGHDT, YYEEEE. This CDR3 region has 16 residues. CDR3 in DNA: TGTGCCAGAAGCTTGTCATTGGGACTGGCTACCTACGAGCAGTACTTC. This encodes CARSLSLGLATYEQYF.

The chain couples TRBV29-1 to TRBJ1-2; D may be TRBD1 (6 bases). This CDR3 contains 15 residues. In germline, CDR1 is SQVTM, CDR2 ANQGSEA. V lost 6 bases to trimming and J lost 8 bases, with 25 bases between them. CDR3 bases: TGCAGCGTAGGAGCCTCCGGGACATTCCTATGGGGCTACACCTTC. Translating it yields CSVGASGTFLWGYTF.

In this sample, this clonotype turned up once. One end of the junction fails to match germline, which may point to a read error. The chain has TRBV20-1 and TRBJ1-1, with D possibly TRBD1 on 6 matching bases. Germline V gives CDR1 DFQATT, CDR2 SNEGSKA (reference sequence). CDR3 size: 15 residues. The CDR3 bases are TGCAGTGCCCAAGCTCTAGGGGGAATGGACACTGAAACTTTCTTT. This codes for CSAQALGGMDTETFF.

A few counts support this clonotype. The conserved closing phenylalanine or tryptophan is absent in this CDR3, likely reflecting a read error. The chain uses TRBV6-2 or TRBV6-3 and TRBJ1-6; possibly TRBD1 for D (5 bases). This CDR3 is 15 amino acids long. Germline V lookup: CDR1 MNHEY, CDR2 SVGEGT. Between the trimmed V and J ends, which lost 2 bases and 8 bases, there was a span of 13 bases. The CDR3 nucleotides read TGTGCCAGCAGTTACGCCGGGACCGGATATTCACCCCTCCACATT. This encodes CASSYAGTGYSPLHI.

The chain recombines TRBV11-2 with TRBJ2-7, with TRBD2 matching over 12 bases. The CDR3 covers 16 residues. CDR1 and CDR2 (germline): SGHAT, FQNNGV. V shed 9 bases, J shed 2 bases, and the junction held 11 bases outside the gene matches. This CDR3 reads CARSPPGLAGTYEQYF. The CDR3 bases are TGTGCCAGGAGCCCCCCCGGACTAGCGGGAACCTACGAGCAGTACTTC.

This clonotype came up many times. The chain is built from TRBV6-5 and TRBJ2-7, with 7 bases that match TRBD1. CDR1 MNHEY and CDR2 SVGAGI come from the germline V gene. V was clipped by 6 bases and J by 5 bases; unmatched bases: 7. CDR3 length: 13 amino acids. Written as DNA, the CDR3 is TGTGCCAGCAGCAGCCCTAGGGGGCACGAGCAGTACTTC. Its translation: CASSSPRGHEQYF.